The 30 T cell receptor beta chains below all came from one sample that was sequenced in a study of blood T cell repertoires in COVID-19 (TCRdb year 2020). Library preparation used the immunoSEQ multiplex PCR assay. As stored in TCRdb, this immuneACCESS dataset retains in-frame rearrangements with V and J assigned. A fraction of the clones does not appear; measured against another copy, unresolved V genes explain less than half of the discrepancy, and the remainder lacks a known reason. This sample has tens of thousands of clones in its table, and around 89% of those were observed once. Jointly, the top ten make up around 4.9% of the sample. The sample comprised peripheral blood. These receptors originate from a woman of 80 years or more with active COVID-19.

The chain recombines TRBV7-8 with TRBJ2-1; 7 nucleotides match TRBD1. Germline assignment: CDR1 SGHVS and CDR2 FQNEAQ. This CDR3 has 14 amino acids. J lost 7 bases, V lost 5 bases, and 8 bases had no gene match. The CDR3 is CASSLGTRGNEQFF. CDR3 DNA: TGTGCCAGCAGCCTAGGGACCAGGGGGAATGAGCAGTTCTTC. The variable domain in full, with the rest retrieved from reference TRBV7-8 and TRBJ2-1, is GAGVSQSPRYKVAKRGQDVALRCDPISGHVSLFWYQQALGQGPEFLTYFQNEAQLDKSGLPSDRFFAERPEGSVSTLKIQRTQQEDSAVYLCASSLGTRGNEQFFGPGTRLTVL.

This rearrangement joins TRBV7-2 to TRBJ2-7; 14 bases line up with TRBD2. J was trimmed by 7 bases and V by 5 bases; bases with no gene match: 10. The V gene's germline CDR1 is SGHTA and CDR2 FQGNSA. The CDR3 totals 16 residues. The CDR3 region has the DNA TGTGCCAGCAGCCCCAGGACTAGCGGGAGGTTTATTGAGCAGTACTTC. Translation gives CASSPRTSGRFIEQYF.

V is TRBV7-6 and J is TRBJ2-2; 9 nucleotides align to TRBD1. In germline, CDR1 is SGHVS, CDR2 FNYEAQ. This CDR3 contains 16 residues. With 5 bases clipped from V and 0 bases from J, the junction kept 4 bases outside the gene matches. The DNA for the CDR3 is TGTGCCAGCAGCGTACGACAGGGGGCGAACACCGGGGAGCTGTTTTTT. This encodes CASSVRQGANTGELFF.

V gene TRBV5-4 combines with J gene TRBJ2-5, with TRBD1 identical over 7 bases. The germline V gene has CDR1 SGHNT and CDR2 YYREEE (reference sequence). J was trimmed by 4 bases and V by 0 bases; bases with no gene match: 9. The CDR3 contains 16 residues. CDR3 protein: CASSLVGGAGGETQYF. CDR3 nucleotides: TGTGCCAGCAGCTTGGTAGGGGGCGCTGGAGGAGAGACCCAGTACTTC.

This chain connects TRBV25-1 to TRBJ2-7, with 7 bases matching TRBD2. The trim removed 10 bases at V and 1 base at J, leaving 10 bases unmatched. The CDR3 length is 14 residues. The germline V gene encodes CDR1 MGHDK and CDR2 SYGVNS. As DNA, the CDR3 is TGTGCCACCGCCACCCCAGCGGGGTCCTACGAGCAGTACTTC. As protein: CATATPAGSYEQYF.

The V gene is TRBV27, the J gene TRBJ2-5, with a possible D match to TRBD2 (5 bases). Deletions cut 6 bases from V and 8 bases from J, with 25 bases between. Germline CDR1 and CDR2: MNHEY and SMNVEV (reference sequence). The length of the CDR3 is 16 residues. In DNA form, the CDR3 reads TGTGCCAGCAGCCCTCGGGTGAGCGGCCAGTCCCTTACCCAGTACTTC. This sequence encodes CASSPRVSGQSLTQYF.

V is TRBV19 and J is TRBJ2-3; 10 nucleotides align to TRBD1. CDR1 LNHDA and CDR2 SQIVND come from the germline V gene (reference sequence). The CDR3 runs 13 residues. Trimming at V came to 9 bases and at J to 3 bases, leaving 3 bases not matched to a gene. The CDR3 DNA sequence: TGTGCCAGCCGGGACAGGGGAACAGATACGCAGTATTTT. Translated: CASRDRGTDTQYF.

The genes are TRBV6-5 and TRBJ2-7; 8 bases align to TRBD1. V was pared by 4 bases and J by 7 bases, with 6 bases of the junction left unmatched. Per germline, CDR1 MNHEY and CDR2 SVGAGI. This CDR3 is 13 amino acids long. The CDR3 protein is CASSSPGGMEQYF. In DNA form, the CDR3 reads TGTGCCAGCAGTTCCCCAGGGGGCATGGAGCAGTACTTC.

The rearrangement uses TRBV6-6 and TRBJ2-1; 7 bases align to TRBD2. V trimming: 2 bases; J trimming: 5 bases; junction bases outside the gene matches: 3. The CDR3 runs 14 residues. Germline V gene lookup returns CDR1 MNHNY and CDR2 SVGAGI (reference sequence). In nucleotides, the CDR3 is TGTGCCAGCAGTTACCGCCGGGAGGACAATGAGCAGTTCTTC. It yields the protein CASSYRREDNEQFF.

The chain employs TRBV18 and TRBJ1-5, with a weak D call TRBD1 (6 bases). The V end was cut by 2 bases, the J end by 7 bases, with 12 bases between. This CDR3 is 14 amino acids long. Germline V gene sequence: CDR1 KGHSH, CDR2 LQKENI. The CDR3 coding sequence is TGTGCCAGCTCACCAAACAGGGTTGGGCAGCCCCAGCATTTT. Protein sequence: CASSPNRVGQPQHF.

This clone has more than one count but fewer than ten. The CDR3 coding sequence is TGTGCCAGCAGCCAAGACTTCCCTGCTTCTGGCTACACCTTC. Translated: CASSQDFPASGYTF. This chain uses TRBV7-9 with TRBJ1-2, with D unresolved. The V gene lost 5 bases and the J gene lost 7 bases, with 17 bases spanning the gap. The CDR3 loop spans 14 amino acids. Per germline, CDR1 SEHNR and CDR2 FQNEAQ (reference sequence).

The V call is TRBV30, the J call TRBJ2-1; TRBD2 might be the D (5 bases). Looked up from germline, CDR1 is GTSNPN and CDR2 is SVGIG (reference sequence). The CDR3 runs 12 residues. Trimming stripped 0 bases from V and 6 bases from J, with 6 bases between. CDR3 DNA: TGTGCCTGGAGTGTGGGGAGCAATGAGCAGTTCTTC. Translating gives CAWSVGSNEQFF.

This chain joins TRBV4-2 and TRBJ1-2, with 10 bases identical to TRBD1. The CDR3 contains 13 residues. Trimming took 5 bases from V and 8 from J; bases not matched to a gene: 5. Germline assignment: CDR1 LGHNA and CDR2 YNFKEQ. CDR3 in DNA: TGTGCCAGCAGCGGAGGGGACAGGGGCGGCTACACCTTC. This translates into CASSGGDRGGYTF.

The chain joins TRBV14 to TRBJ2-3; D not certain. V was clipped by 4 bases and J by 4 bases, with 12 bases between them. The germline V gene has CDR1 SGHDN and CDR2 FVKESK. The CDR3 runs 14 residues. The CDR3 loop is CASSPQYSPDTQYF. The CDR3 nucleotides are TGTGCCAGCAGCCCTCAATACAGTCCAGATACGCAGTATTTT.

This clone appeared a single time. This chain connects TRBV2 to TRBJ2-1; D is uncertain. The CDR3 has 14 amino acids. Trimming left V 1 base short and J 0 bases short, with 4 bases between. The germline V gene has CDR1 SNHLY and CDR2 FYNNEI. As DNA, the CDR3 is TGTGCCAGCAGTGAAGAGAGCTCCTACAATGAGCAGTTCTTC. Amino acid sequence: CASSEESSYNEQFF.

The chain recombines TRBV9 with TRBJ2-3; TRBD1 might be the D (7 bases). The V gene's germline CDR1 is SGDLS and CDR2 YYNGEE. Trimming shortened V by 2 bases and J by 3 bases, and 13 bases separated the two germline ends. The CDR3 runs 15 residues. This CDR3 is CASSVVRGETDTQYF. Written as DNA, the CDR3 is TGTGCCAGCAGCGTGGTCAGGGGGGAGACAGATACGCAGTATTTT. The full variable domain, in which reference TRBV9 and TRBJ2-3 provide the parts outside the CDR3, is DSGVTQTPKHLITATGQRVTLRCSPRSGDLSVYWYQQSLDQGLQFLIQYYNGEERAKGNILERFSAQQFPDLHSELNLSSLELGDSALYFCASSVVRGETDTQYFGPGTRLTVL.

The chain couples TRBV5-1 to TRBJ1-6, with 7 bases that match TRBD1. The CDR3 extends over 14 amino acids. In germline, CDR1 is SGHRS, CDR2 YFSETQ. J gave up 5 bases and V 5 bases, and 4 bases lay outside the gene matches. CDR3 nucleotide sequence: TGCGCCAGCAGGGGTGACAGGGATAATTCACCCCTCCACTTT. Amino acids: CASRGDRDNSPLHF.

The genes are TRBV5-1 and TRBJ2-7; TRBD1 agrees at 9 bases. CDR3 length: 14 residues. The junction had 7 bases not matched to a gene; V was cut back by 2 bases and J by 7 bases. The V gene's germline CDR1 is SGHRS and CDR2 YFSETQ. CDR3 bases: TGCGCCAGCAGCTTCGGACAGGGGCTAGGGGAGCAGTACTTC. Its protein is CASSFGQGLGEQYF. Full variable domain (missing parts from reference TRBV5-1 and TRBJ2-7): KAGVTQTPRYLIKTRGQQVTLSCSPISGHRSVSWYQQTPGQGLQFLFEYFSETQRNKGNFPGRFSGRQFSNSRSEMNVSTLELGDSALYLCASSFGQGLGEQYFGPGTRLTVT.

The rearrangement uses TRBV28 and TRBJ2-7; a weak D match, TRBD1 (7 bases). Germline V lookup: CDR1 MDHEN, CDR2 SYDVKM. V lost 6 bases and J 7 bases, leaving 13 bases between the germline ends. The CDR3 has 12 residues. The CDR3 reads CASRKGAGEQYF. As DNA, the CDR3 is TGTGCCAGCAGGAAGGGGGCGGGGGAGCAGTACTTC.

The chain links TRBV28 to TRBJ2-7, with 7 bases that match TRBD2. The germline gives CDR1 MDHEN, CDR2 SYDVKM. The CDR3 runs 14 residues. The J segment lost 6 bases and the V segment lost 5 bases, leaving 10 bases of the junction unmatched. In DNA, the CDR3 is TGTGCCAGCAGTCACAGACTAGCCAGGTCCGAGCAGTACTTC. This codes for CASSHRLARSEQYF.

V gene TRBV19 combines with J gene TRBJ2-7; TRBD1 matches 10 bases. V lost 5 bases to trimming and J lost 5 bases; unmatched junction nucleotides: 6. Per the germline V gene, CDR1 is LNHDA and CDR2 is SQIVND (reference sequence). CDR3 length: 14 residues. The CDR3 DNA follows: TGTGCCAGTAGTCCGTGGGACAGGGGCAACGAGCAGTACTTC. It yields the protein CASSPWDRGNEQYF.

This chain joins TRBV6-2 or TRBV6-3 and TRBJ2-7; 8 bases map to TRBD2. Germline V gives CDR1 MNHEY, CDR2 SVGEGT. V dropped 6 bases and J dropped 3; count of bases not matched to a gene: 7. The CDR3 is 14 amino acids. As DNA, the CDR3 is TGTGCCAGCAGCTTCCGGGGGGGACTCTACGAGCAGTACTTC. Translating it yields CASSFRGGLYEQYF.

The gene calls are TRBV7-8 and TRBJ2-1; 7 bases match TRBD2. The J segment lost 9 bases and the V segment lost 4 bases, leaving 24 bases of the junction unmatched. Germline loops: CDR1 SGHVS, CDR2 FQNEAQ. The CDR3 has 19 amino acids. CDR3 region: CASSSAFHYSAGVDGEQFF. CDR3 nucleotides: TGTGCCAGCAGCTCCGCCTTCCACTACTCTGCGGGAGTCGACGGTGAGCAGTTCTTC.

The chain couples TRBV27 to TRBJ2-7; D is possibly TRBD2 (6 bases). V shed 6 bases and J shed 0 bases, with 18 bases lying between them. The CDR3 runs 16 residues. CDR1 MNHEY and CDR2 SMNVEV come from the germline V gene (reference sequence). The chain's CDR3 is CASRPDRRGSSYEQYF. CDR3 coding DNA: TGTGCCAGCAGACCCGATAGACGGGGGAGCTCCTACGAGCAGTACTTC.

The J gene is TRBJ2-1, the V gene TRBV28; D perhaps matches TRBD2 (6 bases). The CDR3 sequence is 15 residues long. CDR1 and CDR2 from the germline V gene are MDHEN and SYDVKM. The V end lost 3 bases, the J end lost 3 bases, and 12 bases lay between the germline ends. CDR3 nucleotide sequence: TGTGCCAGCAGTTTCCGCGGGGCCCTCTACAATGAGCAGTTCTTC. Encoded protein: CASSFRGALYNEQFF.

The J gene is TRBJ1-3, the V gene TRBV5-4; perhaps TRBD1 as D (5 bases). With 4 bases removed from V and 0 bases from J, the gap between germline ends came to 14 bases. CDR1 is SGHNT, CDR2 YYREEE, per germline (reference sequence). The CDR3 loop spans 16 amino acids. The CDR3 coding sequence is TGTGCCAGCAGCGGGGTTCCAGGGTACTCTGGAAACACCATATATTTT. It translates to CASSGVPGYSGNTIYF.

This rearrangement joins TRBV5-1 to TRBJ2-1; the match to TRBD1 covers 8 bases. CDR3 size: 15 residues. CDR1 is SGHRS, CDR2 YFSETQ, per germline. V lost 4 bases and J lost 3; bases outside the gene matches: 6. For the CDR3, the DNA is TGCGCCAGCAGCGTACAGGGGGGTGGCTACAATGAGCAGTTCTTC. This encodes CASSVQGGGYNEQFF.

The V call is TRBV24-1, the J call TRBJ1-2; D perhaps matches TRBD1 (6 bases). The V end lost 6 bases, the J end lost 8 bases, and 15 bases lay between the germline ends. The germline V gene has CDR1 KGHDR and CDR2 SFDVKD. The CDR3 is 13 residues long. The CDR3 sequence: CATSSTSDRGYTF. The CDR3 DNA reads TGTGCCACCAGTAGCACCTCGGACAGAGGCTACACCTTC.

This clone was counted once. This rearrangement joins TRBV2 to TRBJ2-7; possible D gene TRBD2, 6 bases. The CDR3 extends over 17 amino acids. V was shortened by 6 bases and J by 0 bases, with 21 bases between the two germline ends. Germline loops: CDR1 SNHLY, CDR2 FYNNEI. CDR3 in amino acids: CASSRIGRTTSSYEQYF. The CDR3 nucleotides read TGTGCCAGCAGCCGGATAGGGAGGACTACGAGCTCCTACGAGCAGTACTTC.

V usage is TRBV9 and J usage is TRBJ2-5, with a tentative D call TRBD2 (5 bases). The V gene's germline CDR1 is SGDLS and CDR2 YYNGEE. V shed 0 bases and J shed 5 bases, with 14 bases lying between them. This CDR3 region has 15 residues. In nucleotides, the CDR3 is TGTGCCAGCAGCGTAGTAGGGAGTTCCGGTGAGACCCAGTACTTC. Its protein is CASSVVGSSGETQYF.